A selection of T cell receptor beta chains follows, all from one sample in a study of naive and memory T cell subsets. TCRdb re-called the UMI-ligation and nested PCR reads through MiXCR, storing one row per CDR3 protein. The sample contains 120,000 to 150,000 distinct CDR3 sequences, under 25% of which appear only once. Sequenced sample: naive CD4+ T cells from blood. The source of these receptors is a human donor in good health. Both conserved end residues are part of each CDR3. A D gene is named only where the DNA matches it firmly. Clone sizes are given selectively: once, few, many, or a class where the clone is expanded.

CDR3nt: TGCAGCGTTGAGAGGGGAGGGAATGAGCAGTTCTTC; CDR3aa: CSVERGGNEQFF; d_gene: TRBD2; j_gene: TRBJ2-1; abundance: few; v_gene: TRBV29-1
CDR3nt: TGTGCCAGCAGTGGCTACCGAACCAGGTGGGGGAAGCCCACAGATACGCAGTATTTT; CDR3aa: CASSGYRTRWGKPTDTQYF; d_gene: .; j_gene: TRBJ2-3; abundance: few; v_gene: TRBV2
CDR3nt: TGTGCCAGCAGTCAGGGACAGGGGGCTATTAATGAGCAGTTCTTC; CDR3aa: CASSQGQGAINEQFF; d_gene: TRBD1; j_gene: TRBJ2-1; abundance: few; v_gene: TRBV6-6
CDR3nt: TGTGCCATCAGTGAGCGGGGACTAGCGGGAGTAACAGATACGCAGTATTTT; CDR3aa: CAISERGLAGVTDTQYF; d_gene: TRBD2; j_gene: TRBJ2-3; abundance: many; v_gene: TRBV10-3
CDR3nt: TGTGCTAGTGGTTTGTTCCCAGAAGCAGATACGCAGTATTTT; CDR3aa: CASGLFPEADTQYF; d_gene: .; j_gene: TRBJ2-3; abundance: .; v_gene: TRBV12-5
CDR3nt: TGTGCCAGCAGTTACTTCCCCGGTTGGGGTGGGTCTGGGGCCAACGTCCTGACTTTC; CDR3aa: CASSYFPGWGGSGANVLTF; d_gene: .; j_gene: TRBJ2-6; abundance: few; v_gene: TRBV6-5
CDR3nt: TGTGCCACCAGCAGAGGGACTAGCGGGGCCCGCTACAATGAGCAGTTCTTC; CDR3aa: CATSRGTSGARYNEQFF; d_gene: TRBD2; j_gene: TRBJ2-1; abundance: .; v_gene: TRBV15
CDR3nt: TGTGCCAGCAGTATCCCCACAGGGGATGGGGAGACCCAGTACTTC; CDR3aa: CASSIPTGDGETQYF; d_gene: TRBD1; j_gene: TRBJ2-5; abundance: .; v_gene: TRBV28
CDR3nt: TGTGCCAGCTCGCATATGGACACAGGGAAAGAGCAGTACTTC; CDR3aa: CASSHMDTGKEQYF; d_gene: .; j_gene: TRBJ2-7; abundance: .; v_gene: TRBV18
CDR3nt: TGTGCCAGCAGTTACCTGTACGAGCAGTACTTC; CDR3aa: CASSYLYEQYF; d_gene: .; j_gene: TRBJ2-7; abundance: few; v_gene: TRBV6-5
CDR3nt: TGTGCCAGCAGTTTCCAGGGGAATCAGGGCTACACCTTC; CDR3aa: CASSFQGNQGYTF; d_gene: .; j_gene: TRBJ1-2; abundance: few; v_gene: TRBV12-3/TRBV12-4
CDR3nt: TGTGCCAGCAGCTCCCGGAGGACGGCTCCCTACGAGCAGTACTTC; CDR3aa: CASSSRRTAPYEQYF; d_gene: .; j_gene: TRBJ2-7; abundance: .; v_gene: TRBV7-2
CDR3nt: TGTGCCACCTCCATGCGGGCCGGGGAGCTGTTTTTT; CDR3aa: CATSMRAGELFF; d_gene: .; j_gene: TRBJ2-2; abundance: few; v_gene: TRBV15
CDR3nt: TGTGCCAGCAGCTCTTTTGTCCTTAGCACAGATACGCAGTATTTT; CDR3aa: CASSSFVLSTDTQYF; d_gene: .; j_gene: TRBJ2-3; abundance: many; v_gene: TRBV12-3/TRBV12-4
CDR3nt: TGCAGTGCTAGCCCTACTAGGTACAATGAGCAGTTCTTC; CDR3aa: CSASPTRYNEQFF; d_gene: .; j_gene: TRBJ2-1; abundance: .; v_gene: TRBV20-1
CDR3nt: TGCAGTGCTACAGGGACAGTACGCACAGATACGCAGTATTTT; CDR3aa: CSATGTVRTDTQYF; d_gene: TRBD1; j_gene: TRBJ2-3; abundance: few; v_gene: TRBV20-1
CDR3nt: TGTGCCAGCAGTTACGCAGAAACCAGCGGGGCCGTGAATGAGCAGTTCTTC; CDR3aa: CASSYAETSGAVNEQFF; d_gene: TRBD2; j_gene: TRBJ2-1; abundance: .; v_gene: TRBV6-5
CDR3nt: TGTGCCAGCAGTTACCAGCTAGCGGCCTACAATGAGCAGTTCTTC; CDR3aa: CASSYQLAAYNEQFF; d_gene: TRBD2; j_gene: TRBJ2-1; abundance: many; v_gene: TRBV6-5
CDR3nt: TGCAGTGCTAGAGATGGGGCCAGGGTTTCCTATGGCTACACCTTC; CDR3aa: CSARDGARVSYGYTF; d_gene: .; j_gene: TRBJ1-2; abundance: many; v_gene: TRBV20-1
CDR3nt: TGTGCCAGCTCAATAACAGAACAGAGCTACGAGCAGTACTTC; CDR3aa: CASSITEQSYEQYF; d_gene: .; j_gene: TRBJ2-7; abundance: many; v_gene: TRBV18
CDR3nt: TGTGCCACCTATATCCTAGCCACAGATACGCAGTATTTT; CDR3aa: CATYILATDTQYF; d_gene: .; j_gene: TRBJ2-3; abundance: .; v_gene: TRBV28
CDR3nt: TGTGCCAGCAGTCCCCGACTAGCGGGAGGTATGGAGCAGTACTTC; CDR3aa: CASSPRLAGGMEQYF; d_gene: TRBD2; j_gene: TRBJ2-7; abundance: .; v_gene: TRBV12-3/TRBV12-4
CDR3nt: TGTGCCAGCAGCGTGACCCATAGCTACGAGCAGTACTTC; CDR3aa: CASSVTHSYEQYF; d_gene: .; j_gene: TRBJ2-7; abundance: .; v_gene: TRBV9
CDR3nt: TGTGCCAGCGGTCAGCAGGGATACGAGCAGTACTTC; CDR3aa: CASGQQGYEQYF; d_gene: .; j_gene: TRBJ2-7; abundance: many; v_gene: TRBV28
CDR3nt: TGTGCCACCAGGGGAGACACCGGAGGGGCGTACCAAGAGACCCAGTACTTC; CDR3aa: CATRGDTGGAYQETQYF; d_gene: .; j_gene: TRBJ2-5; abundance: .; v_gene: TRBV15
CDR3nt: TGTGCCAGCAGCGTATCTCTCCAAGAGACCCAGTACTTC; CDR3aa: CASSVSLQETQYF; d_gene: .; j_gene: TRBJ2-5; abundance: few; v_gene: TRBV9
CDR3nt: TGCGCCAGCAGTGAGAGGGCTAGCGGGAAACGTGAGCAGTTCTTC; CDR3aa: CASSERASGKREQFF; d_gene: TRBD2; j_gene: TRBJ2-1; abundance: many; v_gene: TRBV10-1